This T cell receptor (beta chain) was sequenced for a study of T cell responses to AZD1222 COVID-19 vaccine. Study outcomes and limitations: Seropositive at baseline were only five or six AZD1222 recipients. Females outnumbered males among donors, who were mostly white British; clonal diversity was possibly underestimated. Spike was spanned by vaccine-associated CD4 TCRs, which were dominant at 160-218 and 743-854. Spike-specific TCR repertoires showed rising breadth and depth after two AZD1222 doses.

Sequencing was performed with immunoSEQ multiplex PCR; in TCRdb, only in-frame clones are kept and a portion is missing. This table has some 120,000 clones, more than 70% appearing once. This clone has only one observation. The antigen is not known. The CDR3 length is 14 residues. Germline V gene lookup returns CDR1 KGHSH and CDR2 LQKENI. Unmatched junction bases numbered 5, after V lost 4 bases and J lost 8 bases. Sequenced here: peripheral blood, sampled on day 0 of AZD1222 vaccination. The chain carries TRBV18 and TRBJ2-1; 10 bases map to TRBD2. The sequence was collected from an adult in good health. The CDR3 loop is CASSRLAGVDEQFF. CDR3 bases: TGTGCCAGCTCACGCCTAGCGGGAGTGGATGAGCAGTTCTTC.